Listed below are T cell receptor beta chains from one sample, sequenced in a study of T cell responses to AZD1222 COVID-19 vaccine. Here immunoSEQ multiplex PCR was the method, and the copy in TCRdb shows in-frame clones only, minus some. The data contain under 50,000 clones, approximately 91% of them singletons. This specimen was peripheral blood, taken 28 days after the second AZD1222 dose. The receptors shown here come from an adult who received the AZD1222 COVID-19 vaccine. Each CDR3 is given with its conserved first and last residue. A D gene is named only where the DNA matches it firmly. Size is stated for part of the rows, as once, few or many counts, or as a class when the clone is expanded.

clone_size j_call v_call d_call cdr3_nt cdr3_aa
once TRBJ1-2 TRBV6-1 - TGTGCCAGCAGTGATCGATTCGAGGGTGGCTACACCTTC CASSDRFEGGYTF
- TRBJ1-2 TRBV19 TRBD1 TGTGCCAGTAGTGATAGCCCGGGACAGGGCTATGGCTACACCTTC CASSDSPGQGYGYTF
- TRBJ1-2 TRBV7-2 - TGTGCCAGCAGCCCCCCGGCAGTTAACTATGGCTACACCTTC CASSPPAVNYGYTF
- TRBJ2-1 TRBV29-1 - TGCAGCGTTGCTGCCAGCGGTTCCTACAATGAGCAGTTCTTC CSVAASGSYNEQFF
- TRBJ2-7 TRBV6-5 TRBD1 TGTGCCAGCAGTACCGCGACAGGGCTCGGCGAGCAGTACTTC CASSTATGLGEQYF
- TRBJ2-1 TRBV29-1 TRBD1 TGCAGCGTCGACAGGGTAGCGCCCTACAATGAGCAGTTCTTC CSVDRVAPYNEQFF
- TRBJ2-7 TRBV5-1 TRBD1 TGCGCCAGCAGCTCCAGTTTACAGGGGGGCTACGAGCAGTACTTC CASSSSLQGGYEQYF
- TRBJ1-3 TRBV12-3/TRBV12-4 TRBD1 TGTGCCAGCAGTCGGACAGGGGGAAACACCATATATTTT CASSRTGGNTIYF
- TRBJ2-7 TRBV18 - TGTGCCAGCTCACCCCCTTCGGGGCTCTCCTACGAGCAGTACTTC CASSPPSGLSYEQYF
- TRBJ2-3 TRBV27 TRBD2 TGTGCCAGCATTTCAGAGGGCGGGAGAAGGAGCACAGATACGCAGTATTTT CASISEGGRRSTDTQYF
- TRBJ2-1 TRBV24-1 TRBD1 TGTGCCACCAGTGCCCTAGGGGAGACAGGGGCCAATGAGCAGTTCTTC CATSALGETGANEQFF
- TRBJ1-2 TRBV10-2 - TGCGCCAGCAGTGGGACAGACTATGGCTACACCTTC CASSGTDYGYTF
- TRBJ2-7 TRBV6-5 - TGTGCCAGCAGCCCGACAGGATACGAGCAGTACTTC CASSPTGYEQYF
- TRBJ2-1 TRBV10-3 - TGTGCCATCAGTGAGGGCGGGAAAGGCAATGAGCAGTTCTTC CAISEGGKGNEQFF
- TRBJ1-5 TRBV6-1 - TGTGCCAGCAGTGACCACTTAAATCAGCCCCAGCATTTT CASSDHLNQPQHF
- TRBJ2-5 TRBV27 TRBD2 TGTGCCAGCAGTTTGGGAGCGGGAGGGCGTCTTCGGGAGACCCAGTACTTC CASSLGAGGRLRETQYF
- TRBJ2-7 TRBV29-1 TRBD1 TGCAGCGTTAAGGCGGACAGGGGCCCCGAGCAGTACTTC CSVKADRGPEQYF
once TRBJ2-1 TRBV3-1/TRBV3-2 TRBD1 TGTGCCAGCAGCCACTTGACCGGGACAGACCCCTACAATGAGCAGTTCTTC CASSHLTGTDPYNEQFF
- TRBJ2-7 TRBV5-6 - TGTGCCAGCAGCATAGGGCAGGGAATCTACGAGCAGTACTTC CASSIGQGIYEQYF
- TRBJ2-6 TRBV27 - TGTGCCAGCAGGCCCCGGGGGGCCGGGGCCAACGTCCTGACTTTC CASRPRGAGANVLTF
- TRBJ1-2 TRBV6-5 TRBD1 TGTGCCAGCAGCCGACAGGGGGCGGGAGGCTACACCTTC CASSRQGAGGYTF
- TRBJ2-7 TRBV18 - TGTGCCAGCTCACCACCGGGCAGTTACGAGCAGTACTTC CASSPPGSYEQYF
- TRBJ2-3 TRBV4-1 - TGCGCCAGCAGCCAAGTGAGGGGGGGAAGCACAGATACGCAGTATTTT CASSQVRGGSTDTQYF
- TRBJ2-5 TRBV27 - TGTGCCAGCCGTACGCATGGAGGCGCGGAGACCCAGTACTTC CASRTHGGAETQYF
- TRBJ1-2 TRBV7-9 TRBD1 TGTGCCAGCAGCTTAGCACCGGGACAGGGGAGCTATGGCTACACCTTC CASSLAPGQGSYGYTF
- TRBJ2-1 TRBV3-1/TRBV3-2 TRBD1 TGTGCCAGCAGCCAGCCTAGGACAGGGGGTTACAATGAGCAGTTCTTC CASSQPRTGGYNEQFF
- TRBJ1-4 TRBV12-3/TRBV12-4 - TGTGCCAGCAGTTTGGGCACTAATGAAAAACTGTTTTTT CASSLGTNEKLFF